The 14 T cell receptor beta chains reported below all come from one sample, sequenced in a study of T cell clonality in common variable immunodeficiency. Regarding the study as a whole: Common variable immunodeficiency TCR beta sequences reportedly had fewer deletions and N-nucleotide insertions.

No cognate antigen is known for these TCRs. The method was immunoSEQ multiplex PCR; TCRdb's version includes in-frame clones alone and lacks a portion of them. The sample contains about 33,000 clones, none of them singletons. Sample: peripheral blood mononuclear cells. These TCRs come from a human donor with common variable immunodeficiency.

CDR3 DNA, as far as it was read: TGTGCCAGCAGCTTAAGACAGAAAGCCGCCTACGAG. This gives the protein CASSLRQKAAYE. The entire CDR3 reads CASSLRQKAAYEQYF. The chain has TRBV7-9 and TRBJ2-7; perhaps TRBD1 as D (5 bases). Coverage ceases 3 residues before the CDR3 finishes, and the germline J gene fills in the end. CDR1 is SEHNR, CDR2 FQNEAQ, per germline (reference sequence). Trimming stripped 2 bases from V and 2 bases from J, with 13 bases between. The CDR3 is 15 amino acids. The variable domain in full, completed from reference TRBV7-9 and TRBJ2-7, reads DTGVSQNPRHKITKRGQNVTFRCDPISEHNRLYWYRQTLGQGPEFLTYFQNEAQLEKSRLLSDRFSAERPKGSFSTLEIQRTEQGDSAMYLCASSLRQKAAYEQYFGPGTRLTVT.

The table lists this clone with many counts. The read stops 3 residues short of the end of the CDR3; the missing end is completed from the germline J gene. This chain joins TRBV2 and TRBJ1-6; no clear D gene. Germline CDR1 is SNHLY and CDR2 is FYNNEI. Between the trimmed V and J ends, which lost 3 bases and 5 bases, there was a span of 8 bases. The CDR3 has 14 amino acids. The part of the CDR3 DNA that was read is TGTGCCAGCAGTGACGGGTTCGATAATTCACCC. Translating gives CASSDGFDNSP. The complete CDR3 reads CASSDGFDNSPLHF.

This clone was counted ten times or more. The read is 3 residues too short to cover the CDR3 end, so that end is filled in from the germline J gene. The genes are TRBV5-1 and TRBJ2-7; 9 bases align to TRBD2. The CDR3 is 16 amino acids. The germline CDR1 and CDR2 sequences are SGHRS and YFSETQ. V dropped 4 bases and J dropped 5; count of bases not matched to a gene: 13. Incomplete CDR3 DNA: TGCGCCAGCAGCCCCACCCTAGGGGGACTAGCTAACGAG. It encodes CASSPTLGGLANE. The whole CDR3 region reads CASSPTLGGLANEQYF.

This clone occurred many times. CDR3 region: CASNLLANTDTQYF. CDR3 DNA (partial): TGTGCCAGCAACCTTCTAGCGAACACAGATACG. The chain joins TRBV2 to TRBJ2-3, with D tentatively TRBD2 (6 bases). From the germline J gene comes the end of the CDR3, since the read stops 3 residues before it. The V end was cut by 7 bases, the J end by 2 bases, with 13 bases between. Germline CDR1 and CDR2: SNHLY and FYNNEI. CDR3 length: 14 residues.

This clone was seen a few times. The sequence runs out 3 residues before the end of the CDR3; the remainder is reconstructed from the germline J gene. The rearrangement links TRBV19 to TRBJ2-2, with a tentative D call TRBD1 (5 bases). The CDR3 spans 14 residues. Deletions cut 8 bases from V and 5 bases from J, with 15 bases between. Germline assignment: CDR1 LNHDA and CDR2 SQIVND (reference sequence). The sequenced CDR3 bases are TGTGCCAGTGACACACCGCGGACAACCGGGGAG. It codes for CASDTPRTTGE. Given in full, the CDR3 is CASDTPRTTGELFF.

A few counts support this clone. The read terminates 3 residues before the CDR3 end, so the remaining end is supplied by the germline J gene. The V gene is TRBV7-9, the J gene TRBJ1-1, with D unclear. The CDR3 totals 13 residues. V dropped 5 bases and J dropped 1 base, with 8 bases sitting between them. From germline, CDR1 is SEHNR and CDR2 FQNEAQ (reference sequence). The CDR3 loop reads CASSPYGNTEAFF. The CDR3 DNA, read in part, is TGTGCCAGCAGCCCTTACGGGAACACTGAA.

In its sample, this clone was seen many times. The CDR3 end is not reached by the read, which stops 3 residues before it; the germline J gene fills it in. The rearrangement links TRBV6-2 or TRBV6-3 to TRBJ1-1; perhaps TRBD1 as D (5 bases). The V gene lost 0 bases and the J gene lost 4 bases, with 6 bases spanning the gap. In germline, CDR1 is MNHEY, CDR2 SVGEGT. The CDR3 is 13 amino acids. The part of the CDR3 DNA that was read is TGTGCCAGCAGTTACTCGGGGGGCACTGAA. Its protein is CASSYSGGTE. The complete CDR3 reads CASSYSGGTEAFF.

To note about this clone: The read finishes 3 residues shy of the CDR3 end, and the germline J gene is used to complete it. V usage is TRBV19 and J usage is TRBJ2-5; 7 nucleotides align to TRBD1. The V gene's germline CDR1 is LNHDA and CDR2 SQIVND (reference sequence). The CDR3 runs 15 residues. The junction had 8 bases not matched to a gene; V was cut back by 7 bases and J by 0 bases. The sequenced part of the CDR3 DNA is TGTGCCAGTAACCCCCGACAGGGATACCAAGAGACC. Translating it yields CASNPRQGYQET. The whole CDR3 region reads CASNPRQGYQETQYF.

This clone has just a few counts. One end of the junction does not line up with germline, which may come from a read error. Coverage ceases 3 residues before the CDR3 finishes, and the germline J gene fills in the end. The chain carries TRBV2 and TRBJ1-4; D not resolved. From germline, CDR1 is SNHLY and CDR2 FYNNEI. The CDR3 loop spans 15 amino acids. CDR3: CASSVDIATKEKLFF. The CDR3 DNA, read in part, is TGTGCCAGCAGTGTGGATATAGCAACTAAGGAAAAA. Drawing the rest from reference TRBV2 and TRBJ1-4, the complete variable domain is EPEVTQTPSHQVTQMGQEVILRCVPISNHLYFYWYRQILGQKVEFLVSFYNNEISEKSEIFDDQFSVERPDGSNFTLKIRSTKLEDSAMYFCASSVDIATKEKLFFGSGTQLSVL.

There are a few counts of this clone. The CDR3 end is not reached by the read, which stops 3 residues before it; the germline J gene fills it in. The chain couples TRBV23-1 to TRBJ2-2, with D perhaps matching TRBD1 (7 bases). TRBV23-1 counts as an open reading frame of uncertain function. This CDR3 comprises 18 residues. V was clipped by 4 bases and J by 3 bases, with 21 bases between them. CDR3 sequence: CASSPPTGRWGDTGELFF. The CDR3 bases that were read are TGCGCCAGCAGTCCACCGACAGGGCGATGGGGGGACACCGGGGAG.

The sample holds a few counts of this clone. The CDR3 end falls 3 residues outside the read, so it is completed with the germline J gene. This chain connects TRBV19 to TRBJ2-1, with 12 bases aligning to TRBD2. Per the germline V gene, CDR1 is LNHDA and CDR2 is SQIVND (reference sequence). V lost 3 bases and J lost 7; bases outside the gene matches: 7. CDR3 size: 16 residues. The CDR3 here is CASSIGLAGGENEQFF. The sequenced CDR3 bases are TGTGCCAGTAGTATCGGGCTAGCGGGGGGGGAAAATGAG.

This clone was picked up a small number of times. An end of the junction differs from the germline gene, which may be a read error. The CDR3 end lies 3 residues beyond the end of the read and is filled in from the germline J gene. This chain connects TRBV6-1 to TRBJ2-1, with 10 bases identical to TRBD2. CDR3 size: 17 residues. The V gene's germline CDR1 is MNHNS and CDR2 SASEGT. Incomplete CDR3 DNA: TGTGCCAGCAGGGAAGGACTAGCGGAACACTCCTACAATGAG. Translated, it gives CASREGLAEHSYNE. The whole CDR3 sequence is CASREGLAEHSYNEQFF.

Ten or more counts support this clone. Coverage ceases 3 residues before the CDR3 finishes, and the germline J gene fills in the end. The chain joins TRBV4-1 to TRBJ2-6; TRBD1 matches 9 bases. The CDR3 covers 18 residues. Germline CDR1 and CDR2: MGHRA and YSYEKL. Unmatched junction bases numbered 8, after V lost 3 bases and J lost 2 bases. The CDR3 DNA, read in part, is TGCGCCAGCAGCCACCTCGGACAGGGGCTTACTGGGGCCAACGTC. It encodes CASSHLGQGLTGANV. The whole CDR3 protein reads CASSHLGQGLTGANVLTF.

The table lists this clone with a few counts. The read gets to within 3 residues of the CDR3 end, and the germline J gene fills in the rest. The gene calls are TRBV30 and TRBJ1-2, with a tentative D call TRBD1 (6 bases). Germline lookup yields CDR1 GTSNPN and CDR2 SVGIG (reference sequence). The CDR3 runs to 14 residues. V lost 0 bases to trimming and J lost 4 bases, with 12 bases between them. The sequenced part of the CDR3 DNA is TGTGCCTGGAGTGTATACAGGGTATCCTATGGC. It encodes CAWSVYRVSYG. The entire CDR3 protein reads CAWSVYRVSYGYTF.